This TCR beta chain stems from a study of blood T cell repertoires in COVID-19. Overall study context: Sites in the United States, Italy and Spain provided acute and convalescent COVID-19 samples.

The CDR3 is 13 residues long. V dropped 7 bases and J dropped 4; count of bases not matched to a gene: 6. The V gene's germline CDR1 is SGHTS and CDR2 YDEGEE. The assay was immunoSEQ multiplex PCR, and TCRdb's table has in-frame clones only and misses some. The data show about 42,000 clones, more than 70% seen once. Sequencing was performed on peripheral blood. The sequence was obtained from a human donor in a cohort sampled during active COVID-19. This chain uses TRBV5-8 with TRBJ2-5, with 8 bases identical to TRBD2. CDR3 coding DNA: TGTGCCAGCTCGGGGGGGGGAAGAGAGACCCAGTACTTC. Its translation: CASSGGGRETQYF.